This T cell receptor beta chain was identified in a study of blood T cell repertoires in COVID-19. Whole-study context: Samples of COVID-19 (acute and convalescent) were obtained from the United States, Italy and Spain. T cells, B-cell-depleted T cells, or PBMCs provided the cDNA or gDNA that served as material.

Original handling: Using reference gene primer amplification, nucleated cell counts were estimated. Assay used: immunoSEQ multiplex PCR; TCRdb lists only in-frame clones, some missing. V, J and clone size are taken as reported in that table, and D and trimming were inferred from the DNA itself. The sample includes approximately 150,000 clones, around three quarters seen only once; the top ten take 15% to 20%. CDR3 length: 15 amino acids. Trimming left V 6 bases short and J 3 bases short, with 15 bases between. Germline V gene lookup returns CDR1 LNHDA and CDR2 SQIVND (reference sequence). The sequence derives from a man aged 45-60 years with acute or convalescent COVID-19. V usage is TRBV19 and J usage is TRBJ1-3; weak D call: TRBD1 (5 bases). Material for sequencing was peripheral blood. The CDR3 DNA is TGTGCCAGTAGCCGAGTAGGGGTATTTGGAAACACCATATATTTT. Its translation is CASSRVGVFGNTIYF. Based on the CDR3 plus reference TRBV19 and TRBJ1-3, the full variable domain is DGGITQSPKYLFRKEGQNVTLSCEQNLNHDAMYWYRQDPGQGLRLIYYSQIVNDFQKGDIAEGYSVSREKKESFPLTVTSAQKNPTAFYLCASSRVGVFGNTIYFGEGSWLTVV.